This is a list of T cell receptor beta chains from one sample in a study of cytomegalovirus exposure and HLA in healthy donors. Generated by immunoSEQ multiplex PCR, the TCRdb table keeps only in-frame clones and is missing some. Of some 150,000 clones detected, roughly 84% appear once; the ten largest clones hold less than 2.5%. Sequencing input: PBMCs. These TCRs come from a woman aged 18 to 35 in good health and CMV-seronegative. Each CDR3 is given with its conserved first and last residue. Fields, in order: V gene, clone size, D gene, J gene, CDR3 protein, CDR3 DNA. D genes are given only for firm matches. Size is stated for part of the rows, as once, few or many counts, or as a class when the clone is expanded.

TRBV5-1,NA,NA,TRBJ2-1,CASSYAGEWIDEQFF,TGCGCCAGCAGCTACGCCGGGGAATGGATCGATGAGCAGTTCTTC
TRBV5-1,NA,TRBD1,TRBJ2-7,CASSFEGTGGYEQYF,TGCGCCAGCAGCTTCGAAGGGACAGGGGGCTACGAGCAGTACTTC
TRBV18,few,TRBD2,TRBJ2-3,CASSPASGWADTQYF,TGTGCCAGCTCACCAGCTAGCGGGTGGGCAGATACGCAGTATTTT
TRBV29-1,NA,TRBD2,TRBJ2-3,CSGGEGDTQYF,TGCAGCGGGGGGGAGGGAGATACGCAGTATTTT
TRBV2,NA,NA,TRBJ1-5,CASSETGAPNQPQHF,TGTGCCAGCAGTGAAACTGGGGCTCCGAATCAGCCCCAGCATTTT
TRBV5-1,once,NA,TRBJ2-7,CASSGPTGNEQYF,TGCGCCAGCAGCGGCCCTACAGGGAACGAGCAGTACTTC
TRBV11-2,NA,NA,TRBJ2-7,CASSLVGLDEQYF,TGTGCCAGCAGCTTAGTCGGGTTGGACGAGCAGTACTTC
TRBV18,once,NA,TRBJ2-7,CASRSGGSEQYF,TGTGCCAGCAGATCCGGGGGATCCGAGCAGTACTTC
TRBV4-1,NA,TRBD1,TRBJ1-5,CASSSPSTGGAVKNQPQHF,TGCGCCAGCAGCTCCCCATCGACAGGGGGCGCCGTAAAGAATCAGCCCCAGCATTTT
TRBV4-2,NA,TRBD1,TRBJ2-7,CATRGQGTYEQYF,TGTGCCACCAGGGGACAGGGTACCTACGAGCAGTACTTC
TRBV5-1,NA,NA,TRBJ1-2,CASSLTHTGYYGYTF,TGCGCCAGCAGCTTGACCCACACAGGGTACTATGGCTACACCTTC
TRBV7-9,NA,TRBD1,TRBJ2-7,CASSPPGQGATYEQYF,TGTGCCAGCAGCCCACCGGGGCAGGGGGCGACCTACGAGCAGTACTTC
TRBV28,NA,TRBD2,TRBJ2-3,CASSLRPGGGSTDTQYF,TGTGCCAGCAGTTTAAGGCCCGGGGGGGGGAGCACAGATACGCAGTATTTT
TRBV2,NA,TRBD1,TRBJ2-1,CASSEYGTGAEQFF,TGTGCCAGCAGTGAATACGGGACAGGCGCTGAGCAGTTCTTC
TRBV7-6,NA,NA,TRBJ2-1,CASSLHGEQFF,TGTGCCAGCAGCCTTCACGGTGAGCAGTTCTTC
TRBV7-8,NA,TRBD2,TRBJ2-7,CASRERASGHYEQYF,TGTGCCAGCAGGGAGAGGGCTAGCGGGCACTACGAGCAGTACTTC
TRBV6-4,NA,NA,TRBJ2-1,CASSGGDPGNNEQFF,TGTGCCAGCAGTGGAGGTGACCCAGGGAACAATGAGCAGTTCTTC
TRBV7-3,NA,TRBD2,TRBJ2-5,CASSSPGTSGKETQYF,TGTGCCAGCAGCTCCCCCGGGACTAGCGGGAAAGAGACCCAGTACTTC
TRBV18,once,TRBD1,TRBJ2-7,CASSPVSGQKTYEQYF,TGTGCCAGCTCACCAGTCTCGGGACAGAAAACCTACGAGCAGTACTTC
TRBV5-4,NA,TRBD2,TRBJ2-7,CASSLGGGETYEQYF,TGTGCCAGCAGCTTGGGTGGGGGGGAGACCTACGAGCAGTACTTC
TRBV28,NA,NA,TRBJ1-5,CASSLQRGSNQPQHF,TGTGCCAGCAGTCTCCAGCGGGGAAGCAATCAGCCCCAGCATTTT
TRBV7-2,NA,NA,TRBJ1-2,CASSLARRANYGYTF,TGTGCCAGCAGCTTAGCACGGAGGGCTAACTATGGCTACACCTTC
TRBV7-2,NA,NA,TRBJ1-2,CASSRRGYGYTF,TGTGCCAGCAGCCGTAGGGGCTATGGCTACACCTTC
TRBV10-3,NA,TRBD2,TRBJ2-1,CAIRWASGNNEQFF,TGTGCCATCAGGTGGGCAAGCGGGAACAATGAGCAGTTCTTC
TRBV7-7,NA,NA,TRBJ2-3,CASSFEVSDTQYF,TGTGCTAGCAGCTTTGAGGTGTCAGATACGCAGTATTTT
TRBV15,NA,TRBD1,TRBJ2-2,CATSSLPLSLDSTGFRVTGELFF,TGTGCCACCAGCAGCCTGCCGCTTAGTTTGGATTCGACAGGGTTTCGCGTCACCGGGGAGCTGTTTTTT
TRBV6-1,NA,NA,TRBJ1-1,CASSWSPPEAFF,TGTGCCAGCAGCTGGAGTCCCCCTGAAGCTTTCTTT
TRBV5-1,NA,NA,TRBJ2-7,CASRTDTYEQYF,TGCGCCAGCAGGACAGATACTTACGAGCAGTACTTC
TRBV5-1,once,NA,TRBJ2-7,CASQGYSYEQYF,TGCGCCAGCCAGGGGTACTCCTACGAGCAGTACTTC
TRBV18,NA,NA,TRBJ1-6,CASSPPSGSEHSPLHF,TGTGCCAGCTCACCCCCCAGCGGCTCAGAACATTCACCCCTCCACTTT
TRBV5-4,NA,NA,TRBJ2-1,CASSSRGYEQFF,TGTGCCAGCAGCTCCAGGGGCTATGAGCAGTTCTTC
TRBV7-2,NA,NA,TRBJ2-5,CASSLGLRGKETQYF,TGTGCCAGCAGCTTGGGACTCCGGGGAAAGGAGACCCAGTACTTC
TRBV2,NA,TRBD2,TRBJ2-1,CASNPQAGGEQFF,TGTGCCAGCAATCCACAGGCGGGAGGTGAGCAGTTCTTC
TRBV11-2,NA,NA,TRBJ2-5,CASSLRGGMRETQYF,TGTGCCAGCAGCTTAAGGGGGGGGATGAGAGAGACCCAGTACTTC
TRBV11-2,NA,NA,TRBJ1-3,CASSFTGTGNTIYF,TGTGCCAGCAGCTTCACCGGGACTGGAAACACCATATATTTT
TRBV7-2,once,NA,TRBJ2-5,CASSLAPPRETQYF,TGTGCCAGCAGCTTAGCCCCGCCCCGGGAGACCCAGTACTTC
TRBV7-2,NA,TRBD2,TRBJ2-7,CASSEVAGTYEQYF,TGTGCCAGCTCCGAGGTAGCGGGAACCTACGAGCAGTACTTC
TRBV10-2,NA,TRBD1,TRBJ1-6,CASSDRGNGNSPLHF,TGCGCCAGCAGCGACAGGGGGAACGGAAATTCACCCCTCCACTTT
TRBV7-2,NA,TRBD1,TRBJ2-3,CASSGGQAREDTQYF,TGTGCCAGCAGCGGTGGACAGGCGAGGGAAGATACGCAGTATTTT
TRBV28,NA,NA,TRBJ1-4,CASSLSTQRFNEKLFF,TGTGCCAGCAGTTTATCGACTCAACGGTTTAATGAAAAACTGTTTTTT
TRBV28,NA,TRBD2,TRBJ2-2,CASSPTSGRSNTGELFF,TGTGCCAGCAGTCCTACTAGCGGGAGATCGAACACCGGGGAGCTGTTTTTT
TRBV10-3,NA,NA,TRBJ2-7,CAISENSGNYEQYF,TGTGCCATCAGTGAGAACTCCGGGAACTACGAGCAGTACTTC
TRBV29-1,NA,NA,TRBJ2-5,CSALSGTRKETQYF,TGCAGCGCCTTATCCGGGACAAGGAAAGAGACCCAGTACTTC
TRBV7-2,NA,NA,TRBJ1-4,CASTETGSGEKLFF,TGTGCCAGCACCGAAACAGGGTCTGGTGAAAAACTGTTTTTT
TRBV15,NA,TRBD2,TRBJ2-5,CATSREDGSGGHQETQYF,TGTGCCACCAGCAGAGAAGACGGTAGCGGGGGCCACCAAGAGACCCAGTACTTC
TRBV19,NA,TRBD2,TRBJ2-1,CASGRDGNEQFF,TGTGCCAGCGGGAGGGACGGCAATGAGCAGTTCTTC
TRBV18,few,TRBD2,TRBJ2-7,CASSPPIASGQGQYF,TGTGCCAGCTCACCACCGATCGCTAGCGGGCAAGGGCAGTACTTC
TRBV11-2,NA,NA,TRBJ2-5,CASSRPSGQETQYF,TGTGCCAGCAGTCGCCCGTCGGGGCAAGAGACCCAGTACTTC
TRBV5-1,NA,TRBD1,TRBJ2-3,CASSNGQGSTDTQYF,TGCGCCAGCAGTAATGGACAGGGAAGCACAGATACGCAGTATTTT
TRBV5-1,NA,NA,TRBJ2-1,CASSHELFNEQFF,TGCGCCAGCAGCCACGAACTATTCAATGAGCAGTTCTTC
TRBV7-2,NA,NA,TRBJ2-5,CASSLEMAGSAQYF,TGTGCCAGCAGCTTAGAGATGGCGGGATCGGCCCAGTACTTC
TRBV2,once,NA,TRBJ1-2,CASTLATLGPGYTF,TGTGCCAGCACCCTGGCAACCCTGGGCCCTGGCTACACCTTC
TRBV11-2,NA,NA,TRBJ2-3,CASSRGGSTDTQYF,TGTGCCAGCAGCCGAGGGGGTAGCACAGATACGCAGTATTTT
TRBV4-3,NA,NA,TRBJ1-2,CASSQSGLPNYGYTF,TGCGCCAGCAGCCAGTCAGGACTACCTAACTACGGCTACACCTTC
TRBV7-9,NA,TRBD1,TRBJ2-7,CASSSGTGKNEQYF,TGTGCCAGCAGCTCCGGGACAGGGAAAAACGAGCAGTACTTC
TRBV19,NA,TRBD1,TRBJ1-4,CASSSQGASEKLFF,TGTGCCAGTAGTAGCCAGGGGGCGTCTGAAAAACTGTTTTTT
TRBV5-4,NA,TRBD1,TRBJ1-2,CASSSAKRQGDYGYTF,TGTGCCAGCAGCTCCGCTAAAAGACAGGGGGACTATGGCTACACCTTC